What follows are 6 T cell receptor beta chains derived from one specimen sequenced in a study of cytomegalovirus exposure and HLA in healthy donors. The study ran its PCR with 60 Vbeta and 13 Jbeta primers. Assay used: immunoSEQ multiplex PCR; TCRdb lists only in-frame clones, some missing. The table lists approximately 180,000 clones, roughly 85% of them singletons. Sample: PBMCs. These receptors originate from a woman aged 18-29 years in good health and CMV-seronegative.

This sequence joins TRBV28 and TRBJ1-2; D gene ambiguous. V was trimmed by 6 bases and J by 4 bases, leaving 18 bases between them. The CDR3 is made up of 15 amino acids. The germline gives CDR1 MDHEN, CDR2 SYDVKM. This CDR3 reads CASSWRTLAGYGYTF. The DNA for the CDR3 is TGTGCCAGCAGCTGGAGGACGCTGGCTGGCTATGGCTACACCTTC.

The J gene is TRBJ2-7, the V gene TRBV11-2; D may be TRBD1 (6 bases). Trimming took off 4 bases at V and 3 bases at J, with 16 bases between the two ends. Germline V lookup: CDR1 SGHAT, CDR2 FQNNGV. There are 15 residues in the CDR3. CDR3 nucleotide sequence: TGTGCCAGCAGCTACCGGAACAGGGCATTCTACGAGCAGTACTTC. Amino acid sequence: CASSYRNRAFYEQYF.

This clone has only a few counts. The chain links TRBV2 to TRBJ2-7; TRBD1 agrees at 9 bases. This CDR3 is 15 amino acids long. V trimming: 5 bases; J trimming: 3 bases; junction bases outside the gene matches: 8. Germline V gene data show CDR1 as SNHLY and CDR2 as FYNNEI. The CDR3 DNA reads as TGTGCCAGCAGTAACTCCGGGACAGGGCACTACGAGCAGTACGTC. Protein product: CASSNSGTGHYEQYV.

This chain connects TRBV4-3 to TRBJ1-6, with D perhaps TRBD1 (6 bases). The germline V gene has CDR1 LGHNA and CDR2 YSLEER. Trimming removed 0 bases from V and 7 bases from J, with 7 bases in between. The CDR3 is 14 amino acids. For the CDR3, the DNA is TGCGCCAGCAGCCAAGACAGGGGAAATTCACCCCTCCACTTT. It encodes CASSQDRGNSPLHF.

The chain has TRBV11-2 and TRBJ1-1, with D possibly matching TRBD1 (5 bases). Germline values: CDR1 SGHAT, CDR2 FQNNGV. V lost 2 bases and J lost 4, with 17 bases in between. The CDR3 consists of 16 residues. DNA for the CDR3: TGTGCCAGCAGCTTAATTTGGGAGGACATCGGCACTGAAGCTTTCTTT. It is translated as CASSLIWEDIGTEAFF.

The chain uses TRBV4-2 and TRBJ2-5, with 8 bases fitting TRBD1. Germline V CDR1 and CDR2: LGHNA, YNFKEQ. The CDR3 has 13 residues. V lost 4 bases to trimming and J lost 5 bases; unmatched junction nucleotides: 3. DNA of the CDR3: TGTGCCAGCAGCCGGGACAGGTCTGAGACCCAGTACTTC. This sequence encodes CASSRDRSETQYF.